This T cell receptor (beta chain) was observed in a study of T cell repertoires in cytomegalovirus infection (dated by TCRdb to about 2019). With regard to the full study: Peptide stimulations targeted recently identified HLA-C-restricted CMV epitopes, whose presentation resists viral immunomodulation, together with well-studied HLA-B-restricted epitopes. The HLA type of each donor mattered for the analysis, because public TCR beta signatures pointed to carriage of CMV infection along with the matching HLA type.

Study-wide conclusions, independent of this receptor: The ex vivo response was dominated by HLA-C-restricted CMV-specific TCR beta clonotypes, which also provided the single most frequent clonotype in two of eight donors. In both this cohort and an independent cohort of 350 or so donors, the cumulative frequency of public TCR beta family members distinguished carriers of CMV infection plus the relevant HLA type.

Sequencer: Illumina HiSeq 1500. In TCRdb, the public reads were trimmed at Q25 with fastp and aligned with MiXCR, with productive beta chains retained. Rows merge per CDR3 protein into single entries with the most common DNA and genes. Present in this sample are roughly 700,000 distinct CDR3 sequences, around 32% of which were seen just once. Jointly, the top ten make up 18% of the sample. Points on this clonotype: Its antigen is still unknown. Per-nucleotide qualities are absent, and no much larger clonotype sits a single base away.

The CDR3 holds 15 amino acids from the cysteine to the phenylalanine. Only the CDR3 DNA is retained, 45 bases long and in frame from the first base. CDR1 is given as SGHTA and CDR2 as FQGNSA, both from the germline V gene. V is clipped by 5 bases and J by 2 bases, and the sequence between their germline boundaries is 14 bases long. The sample's treatment or condition label, in plain terms: in vitro stimulation with specific CMV peptide epitopes to enrich CMV-specific T cells. This material consisted of cultured PBMCs, taken from culture after CMV antigen stimulation. The receptor chain draws on TRBV7-2 and TRBJ2-3, with TRBD2 as a weak D call on 5 bases. This TCR came from a human donor in good health (CMV status not recorded). Some clones in this sample may be carry-over from other donors' samples. The DNA reads as follows: TGTGCCAGCAGCCCGAGACGGACTGACACAGATACGCAGTATTTT. It codes for CASSPRRTDTDTQYF. Reference TRBV7-2 and TRBJ2-3 genes cover what lies past the CDR3, so the full variable domain is GAGVSQSPSNKVTEKGKDVELRCDPISGHTALYWYRQSLGQGLEFLIYFQGNSAPDKSGLPSDRFSAERTGGSVSTLTIQRTQQEDSAVYLCASSPRRTDTDTQYFGPGTRLTVL.